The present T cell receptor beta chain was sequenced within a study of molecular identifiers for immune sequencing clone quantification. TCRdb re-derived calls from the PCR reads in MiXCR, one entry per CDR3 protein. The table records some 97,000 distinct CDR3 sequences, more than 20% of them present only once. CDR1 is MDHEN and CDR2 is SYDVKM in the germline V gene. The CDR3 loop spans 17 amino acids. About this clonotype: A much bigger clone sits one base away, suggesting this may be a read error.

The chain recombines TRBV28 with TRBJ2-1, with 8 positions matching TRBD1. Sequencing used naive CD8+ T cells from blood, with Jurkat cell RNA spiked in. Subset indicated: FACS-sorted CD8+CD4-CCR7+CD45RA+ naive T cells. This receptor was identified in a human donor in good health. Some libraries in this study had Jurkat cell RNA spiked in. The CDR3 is CAGSSRDRSGFYNEQFF. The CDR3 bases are TGTGCCGGCAGTTCCCGGGACAGGTCGGGATTTTACAATGAGCAGTTCTTC.